These T cell receptor beta chains were read from a single sample in a study of blood T cell repertoires in COVID-19. The repertoire was sequenced with immunoSEQ multiplex PCR; TCRdb's copy has only in-frame clones and lacks some. The sample shows 150,000 or so clones, roughly 86% of them seen only once. Sample: peripheral blood. All receptors come from a human donor with acute or convalescent COVID-19. The donor label of this sample is uncertain. The CDR3 runs from the conserved cysteine through the conserved F or W. The order of the fields is clone size, V gene, D gene, J gene, CDR3 DNA, CDR3 protein. The D gene is left open where the match is weak. Size values are once, few and many counts, or a class for expanded clones, and some rows have none.

clone size: .; V gene: TRBV5-4; D gene: .; J gene: TRBJ1-6; CDR3 DNA: TGTGCCAGCAGCTTGGGGCTGAATAATTCACCCCTCCACTTT; CDR3 protein: CASSLGLNNSPLHF
clone size: .; V gene: TRBV18; D gene: .; J gene: TRBJ1-5; CDR3 DNA: TGTGCCAGCACGGAAAGGAGGGCTCGGGATCAGCCCCAGCATTTT; CDR3 protein: CASTERRARDQPQHF
clone size: .; V gene: TRBV6-5; D gene: TRBD1; J gene: TRBJ1-5; CDR3 DNA: TGTGCCAGCAGGGGACAGTCACTTAGCAATCAGCCCCAGCATTTT; CDR3 protein: CASRGQSLSNQPQHF
clone size: .; V gene: TRBV27; D gene: TRBD1; J gene: TRBJ2-7; CDR3 DNA: TGTGCCAGCAGTCGAACCGGGACAGGGACCTACGAGCAGTACTTC; CDR3 protein: CASSRTGTGTYEQYF
clone size: .; V gene: TRBV5-1; D gene: .; J gene: TRBJ1-1; CDR3 DNA: TGCGCCAGCAGCTTCACAGGACCGACGAACACTGAAGCTTTCTTT; CDR3 protein: CASSFTGPTNTEAFF
clone size: .; V gene: TRBV21-1; D gene: .; J gene: TRBJ1-5; CDR3 DNA: TGTGCCAGCAGCCGGGGGGTCGGGGCTAAGGCTCAGCCCCAGCATTTT; CDR3 protein: CASSRGVGAKAQPQHF
clone size: .; V gene: TRBV25-1; D gene: TRBD1; J gene: TRBJ2-1; CDR3 DNA: TGTGCCAGCTCCTGGACAGGGGTGCATGAGCAGTTCTTC; CDR3 protein: CASSWTGVHEQFF
clone size: .; V gene: TRBV6-6; D gene: .; J gene: TRBJ1-3; CDR3 DNA: TGTGCCAGCAACCCAGGACAGACCGACTCTGGAAACACCATATATTTT; CDR3 protein: CASNPGQTDSGNTIYF
clone size: .; V gene: TRBV9; D gene: .; J gene: TRBJ1-2; CDR3 DNA: TGTGCCAGCACGCGGACAGAGGGGGGGAACTATGGCTACACCTTC; CDR3 protein: CASTRTEGGNYGYTF
clone size: once; V gene: TRBV6-5; D gene: .; J gene: TRBJ1-6; CDR3 DNA: TGTGCCAGCTTGCCGGCAGGGAGGTCACCCCTCCACTTT; CDR3 protein: CASLPAGRSPLHF
clone size: many; V gene: TRBV30; D gene: .; J gene: TRBJ1-2; CDR3 DNA: TGTGCCTGGGCGCAGACACCCGGTATTGGCTACACCTTC; CDR3 protein: CAWAQTPGIGYTF
clone size: .; V gene: TRBV14; D gene: .; J gene: TRBJ1-4; CDR3 DNA: TGTGCCAGCAGCCAAGGCGGGGGCACTAATGAAAAACTGTTTTTT; CDR3 protein: CASSQGGGTNEKLFF
clone size: few; V gene: TRBV6-6; D gene: TRBD1; J gene: TRBJ1-1; CDR3 DNA: TGTGCCAGCGGAACGACAGGGGGACTGGTCACTGAAGCTTTCTTT; CDR3 protein: CASGTTGGLVTEAFF
clone size: .; V gene: TRBV18; D gene: .; J gene: TRBJ1-6; CDR3 DNA: TGTGCCAGCTCCCCTACACAAGGGGGGGCCAATAATTCACCCCTCCACTTT; CDR3 protein: CASSPTQGGANNSPLHF
clone size: .; V gene: TRBV5-5; D gene: TRBD1; J gene: TRBJ1-5; CDR3 DNA: TGTGCCAGCAGCTTGGATGACAGGGTGCCCCAGCATTTT; CDR3 protein: CASSLDDRVPQHF
clone size: .; V gene: TRBV5-4; D gene: .; J gene: TRBJ1-2; CDR3 DNA: TGTGCCAGCAGCTTGGGGACAGAAAACTATGGCTACACCTTC; CDR3 protein: CASSLGTENYGYTF
clone size: .; V gene: TRBV4-2; D gene: TRBD1; J gene: TRBJ2-4; CDR3 DNA: TGTGCCAGCAGCCAAGGGGAGTCAGGAGGTTGGGACAGCAAAACCATTCAGTACTTC; CDR3 protein: CASSQGESGGWDSKTIQYF
clone size: few; V gene: TRBV3-1/TRBV3-2; D gene: TRBD1; J gene: TRBJ1-4; CDR3 DNA: TGTGCCAGCAGCTTACAGGGGGCTGAAAAACTGTTTTTT; CDR3 protein: CASSLQGAEKLFF
clone size: .; V gene: TRBV27; D gene: .; J gene: TRBJ1-3; CDR3 DNA: TGTGCCAGCAGCCCGAGGGGACTGTCTGGAAACACCATATATTTT; CDR3 protein: CASSPRGLSGNTIYF
clone size: .; V gene: TRBV28; D gene: TRBD1; J gene: TRBJ1-3; CDR3 DNA: TGTGCCAGCAGAACAGGGGGAACTGGAAACACCATATATTTT; CDR3 protein: CASRTGGTGNTIYF
clone size: once; V gene: TRBV3-1/TRBV3-2; D gene: TRBD1; J gene: TRBJ1-2; CDR3 DNA: TGTGCCAGCAGCCAAGTCGGGACAGGGGCGTATGGCTACACCTTC; CDR3 protein: CASSQVGTGAYGYTF
clone size: .; V gene: TRBV4-1; D gene: .; J gene: TRBJ2-1; CDR3 DNA: TGCGCCAGCAGCCAAGCCTTCTACAATGAGCAGTTCTTC; CDR3 protein: CASSQAFYNEQFF
clone size: few; V gene: TRBV27; D gene: .; J gene: TRBJ1-6; CDR3 DNA: TGTGCCAGCAGTTTTTGGCCAGGGGATTCACCCCTCCACTTT; CDR3 protein: CASSFWPGDSPLHF
clone size: .; V gene: TRBV5-6; D gene: TRBD1; J gene: TRBJ1-2; CDR3 DNA: TGTGCCAGCGGGGACAGGGGCCTGTATGGTGGCTACACCTTC; CDR3 protein: CASGDRGLYGGYTF
clone size: .; V gene: TRBV6-6; D gene: TRBD2; J gene: TRBJ2-3; CDR3 DNA: TGTGCCAGCAGTTCGACTAGCGGGGGGGCCCCAGATACGCAGTATTTT; CDR3 protein: CASSSTSGGAPDTQYF